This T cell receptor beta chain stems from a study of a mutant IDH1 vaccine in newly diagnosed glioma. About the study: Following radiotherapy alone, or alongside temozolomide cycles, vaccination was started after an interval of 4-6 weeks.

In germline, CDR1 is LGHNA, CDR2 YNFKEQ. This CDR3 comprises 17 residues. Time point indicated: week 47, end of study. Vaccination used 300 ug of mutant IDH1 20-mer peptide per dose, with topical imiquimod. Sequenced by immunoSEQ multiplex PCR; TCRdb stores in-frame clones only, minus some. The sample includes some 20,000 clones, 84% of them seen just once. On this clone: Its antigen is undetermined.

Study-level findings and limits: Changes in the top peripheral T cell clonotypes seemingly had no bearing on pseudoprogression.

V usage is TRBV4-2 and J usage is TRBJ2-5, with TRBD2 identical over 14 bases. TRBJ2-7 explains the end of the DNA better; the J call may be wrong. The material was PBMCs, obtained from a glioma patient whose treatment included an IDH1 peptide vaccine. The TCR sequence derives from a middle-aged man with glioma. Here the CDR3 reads CASSQRLAGGPNPEQYF. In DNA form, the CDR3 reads TGTGCCAGCAGCCAAAGACTAGCGGGAGGGCCAAACCCCGAGCAGTACTTC.